These T cell receptor beta chains were read from a single sample in a study of PD-1 blockade in classical Hodgkin lymphoma. The repertoire was sequenced with immunoSEQ multiplex PCR; TCRdb's copy has only in-frame clones and lacks some. The sample contains tens of thousands of clones, around 89% of which appear only once. The starting material was peripheral blood mononuclear cells (PBMCs), obtained before the fourth cycle of nivolumab. Receptors were obtained from a human donor with classical Hodgkin lymphoma. Both conserved end residues are part of each CDR3.

J gene,V gene,CDR3 protein
TRBJ1-1,TRBV28,CASSARPGGAFF
TRBJ2-1,TRBV6-6,CASTYRDPSYNEQFF
TRBJ1-2,TRBV28,CASRLRDRGRRGYTF
TRBJ2-1,TRBV5-6,CASSRGPEFEQFF
TRBJ2-3,TRBV9,CASAPLAGGADTQYF
TRBJ2-4,TRBV30,CAWSVSGVKNIQYF
TRBJ2-7,TRBV7-9,CASAGAYEQYF
TRBJ2-7,TRBV2,CASTSTGGYEQYF
TRBJ2-4,TRBV6-6,CASIPPGQQNIQYF
TRBJ2-3,TRBV5-1,CASSVSGVADTQYF
TRBJ2-7,TRBV29-1,CSGLREGGTYEQYF
TRBJ2-7,TRBV4-1,CASSQGSGRYEQYF
TRBJ2-3,TRBV19,CASGREGSRTDTQYF
TRBJ2-7,TRBV7-9,CASSSPQAGRDEQYF
TRBJ2-5,TRBV11-2,CASSWRVLQETQYF
TRBJ2-3,TRBV4-1,CASSRDRNTDTQYF